The present TCR beta chain was sequenced within a study of molecular identifiers for immune sequencing clone quantification. Bulk libraries came from a prior protocol with listed TCR primers. TCRdb redid the calling of the PCR reads with MiXCR, one entry per CDR3 protein. Found here are 80,000 to 130,000 distinct CDR3 sequences, around 33% of them singletons; the top ten hold less than 5%. Trimming took off 4 bases at V and 2 bases at J, with 19 bases between the two ends. CDR1 and CDR2 from the germline V gene are SGDLS and YYNGEE. CDR3 length: 16 residues. This receptor was identified in a human donor in good health. Some libraries in this study had Jurkat cell RNA spiked in. V and J are TRBV9 and TRBJ2-7; D gene uncertain. Material for sequencing was naive CD8+ T cells from blood, with Jurkat cell RNA spiked in. Subset here: FACS-sorted CD8+CD4-CCR7+CD45RA+ naive T cells. The CDR3 loop reads CASSPHLGATTYEQYF. CDR3 sequence (DNA): TGTGCCAGCAGCCCCCACCTCGGTGCAACGACCTACGAGCAGTACTTC.